These T cell receptor beta chains were read from a single sample in a study of T cell responses to AZD1222 COVID-19 vaccine. Repertoires were generated with immunoSEQ multiplex PCR, while TCRdb's copy carries only in-frame clones and drops some. This sample has about 190,000 clones, with around 92% found just once. The sequences come from peripheral blood, collected on day 0 of AZD1222 vaccination. Every receptor here comes from an adult in good health. Both conserved end residues are part of each CDR3. Each record gives: J gene, clone size, D gene, V gene, CDR3 protein, CDR3 DNA. The D gene is left open where the match is weak. Clone size is stated in some rows and not others, as once, few, many or a class when expanded.

j_call: TRBJ1-2; clone_size: .; d_call: .; v_call: TRBV12-3/TRBV12-4; cdr3_aa: CASSLGYGYTF; cdr3_nt: TGTGCCAGCAGTTTAGGGTATGGCTACACCTTC
j_call: TRBJ2-7; clone_size: .; d_call: .; v_call: TRBV28; cdr3_aa: CASILRGTYEQYF; cdr3_nt: TGTGCCAGCATCTTACGGGGGACCTACGAGCAGTACTTC
j_call: TRBJ2-7; clone_size: .; d_call: .; v_call: TRBV12-3/TRBV12-4; cdr3_aa: CASSFGFDEQYF; cdr3_nt: TGTGCCAGCAGTTTCGGGTTTGACGAGCAGTACTTC
j_call: TRBJ1-4; clone_size: once; d_call: TRBD1; v_call: TRBV18; cdr3_aa: CASSLGTANEKLFF; cdr3_nt: TGTGCCAGCTCCCTCGGGACAGCTAATGAAAAACTGTTTTTT
j_call: TRBJ2-7; clone_size: once; d_call: TRBD1; v_call: TRBV27; cdr3_aa: CASSRAQGYEQYF; cdr3_nt: TGTGCCAGCAGCCGAGCACAGGGGTACGAGCAGTACTTC
j_call: TRBJ1-2; clone_size: .; d_call: .; v_call: TRBV7-2; cdr3_aa: CASSEQKGGSYGYTF; cdr3_nt: TGTGCCAGCAGCGAACAAAAAGGAGGTTCCTATGGCTACACCTTC
j_call: TRBJ1-2; clone_size: once; d_call: .; v_call: TRBV24-1; cdr3_aa: CATAERGANYGYTF; cdr3_nt: TGTGCCACCGCAGAAAGGGGAGCTAACTATGGCTACACCTTC
j_call: TRBJ2-2; clone_size: few; d_call: TRBD2; v_call: TRBV5-4; cdr3_aa: CAGSNGGAHTGELFF; cdr3_nt: TGTGCCGGATCTAACGGGGGGGCGCACACCGGGGAGCTGTTTTTT
j_call: TRBJ2-1; clone_size: .; d_call: TRBD2; v_call: TRBV27; cdr3_aa: CASSDSGGPVYNEQFF; cdr3_nt: TGTGCCAGCAGTGACTCGGGGGGGCCAGTATACAATGAGCAGTTCTTC
j_call: TRBJ1-2; clone_size: .; d_call: TRBD1; v_call: TRBV29-1; cdr3_aa: CSVLGEGDRDF; cdr3_nt: TGCAGCGTTTTAGGGGAGGGGGACAGGGACTTC
j_call: TRBJ1-2; clone_size: .; d_call: TRBD1; v_call: TRBV5-6; cdr3_aa: CASSLGQGNYGYTF; cdr3_nt: TGTGCCAGCAGCTTGGGACAGGGGAACTATGGCTACACCTTC
j_call: TRBJ1-1; clone_size: few; d_call: .; v_call: TRBV19; cdr3_aa: CASRPAGQGGNTEAFF; cdr3_nt: TGTGCCAGTAGACCAGCCGGTCAGGGAGGGAACACTGAAGCTTTCTTT
j_call: TRBJ1-6; clone_size: .; d_call: TRBD1; v_call: TRBV19; cdr3_aa: CASNRGRNSPLHF; cdr3_nt: TGTGCCAGCAACAGGGGGCGTAATTCACCCCTCCACTTT
j_call: TRBJ2-2; clone_size: .; d_call: .; v_call: TRBV11-2; cdr3_aa: CASAGPIRSSWELFF; cdr3_nt: TGTGCCAGCGCTGGGCCAATCCGGTCGTCCTGGGAGCTGTTTTTT
j_call: TRBJ1-2; clone_size: .; d_call: .; v_call: TRBV10-1; cdr3_aa: CASSAEKNYGYTF; cdr3_nt: TGCGCCAGCAGTGCTGAGAAGAACTATGGCTACACCTTC
j_call: TRBJ2-3; clone_size: .; d_call: TRBD1; v_call: TRBV7-3; cdr3_aa: CASRGTASTDTQYF; cdr3_nt: TGTGCCAGCAGGGGGACAGCCAGCACAGATACGCAGTATTTT
j_call: TRBJ1-4; clone_size: .; d_call: .; v_call: TRBV19; cdr3_aa: CASSSRPPGEKLFF; cdr3_nt: TGTGCCAGTAGTTCCCGGCCCCCTGGGGAAAAACTGTTTTTT
j_call: TRBJ2-7; clone_size: .; d_call: TRBD2; v_call: TRBV7-9; cdr3_aa: CASSPMGLADFEQYF; cdr3_nt: TGTGCCAGCAGCCCAATGGGCCTAGCGGATTTTGAGCAGTACTTC
j_call: TRBJ1-2; clone_size: .; d_call: TRBD1; v_call: TRBV3-1/TRBV3-2; cdr3_aa: CASSQDSGGAGGYTF; cdr3_nt: TGTGCCAGCAGCCAAGACTCAGGGGGCGCGGGTGGCTACACCTTC
j_call: TRBJ1-1; clone_size: once; d_call: .; v_call: TRBV5-4; cdr3_aa: CASSLVITGWGAEAFF; cdr3_nt: TGTGCCAGCAGCTTGGTGATTACAGGGTGGGGAGCTGAAGCTTTCTTT
j_call: TRBJ1-2; clone_size: .; d_call: TRBD1; v_call: TRBV7-8; cdr3_aa: CASSLGTGTGYTF; cdr3_nt: TGTGCCAGCAGCTTAGGGACAGGGACCGGCTACACCTTC
j_call: TRBJ1-2; clone_size: .; d_call: .; v_call: TRBV5-4; cdr3_aa: CASSLEPRYGYTF; cdr3_nt: TGTGCCAGCAGCTTGGAACCGCGCTATGGCTACACCTTC
j_call: TRBJ1-1; clone_size: .; d_call: .; v_call: TRBV6-1; cdr3_aa: CASSERPTEAFF; cdr3_nt: TGTGCCAGCAGTGAACGACCGACTGAAGCTTTCTTT
j_call: TRBJ1-5; clone_size: .; d_call: .; v_call: TRBV10-1; cdr3_aa: CASSDRGGDSNQPQHF; cdr3_nt: TGCGCCAGCAGTGATCGGGGGGGGGATAGCAATCAGCCCCAGCATTTT
j_call: TRBJ1-1; clone_size: .; d_call: .; v_call: TRBV4-2; cdr3_aa: CASSQAMGRRGTEAFF; cdr3_nt: TGTGCCAGCAGCCAAGCGATGGGCAGGCGGGGAACTGAAGCTTTCTTT
j_call: TRBJ1-1; clone_size: .; d_call: TRBD1; v_call: TRBV19; cdr3_aa: CASSRTGAGAEAFF; cdr3_nt: TGTGCCAGTAGTAGGACAGGGGCGGGTGCTGAAGCTTTCTTT
j_call: TRBJ2-7; clone_size: .; d_call: TRBD1; v_call: TRBV12-3/TRBV12-4; cdr3_aa: CASTYRGEQYF; cdr3_nt: TGTGCCAGCACCTACAGGGGTGAGCAGTACTTC
j_call: TRBJ2-5; clone_size: .; d_call: .; v_call: TRBV5-1; cdr3_aa: CASSLNGWAQQETQYF; cdr3_nt: TGCGCCAGCAGCTTGAATGGGTGGGCACAACAAGAGACCCAGTACTTC
j_call: TRBJ1-6; clone_size: .; d_call: .; v_call: TRBV2; cdr3_aa: CASSLTGNNSPLHF; cdr3_nt: TGTGCCAGCAGCTTGACCGGTAATAATTCACCCCTCCACTTT
j_call: TRBJ2-1; clone_size: .; d_call: .; v_call: TRBV14; cdr3_aa: CASSPGWGLQGIYEQFF; cdr3_nt: TGTGCCAGCAGCCCTGGATGGGGGCTACAAGGGATCTATGAGCAGTTCTTC
j_call: TRBJ1-4; clone_size: .; d_call: .; v_call: TRBV14; cdr3_aa: CASSPLLTNEKLFF; cdr3_nt: TGTGCCAGCAGCCCCTTGTTGACTAATGAAAAACTGTTTTTT
j_call: TRBJ1-1; clone_size: .; d_call: TRBD1; v_call: TRBV7-9; cdr3_aa: CASSLGQWNTEAFF; cdr3_nt: TGTGCCAGCAGCTTGGGACAGTGGAACACTGAAGCTTTCTTT
j_call: TRBJ1-1; clone_size: .; d_call: .; v_call: TRBV14; cdr3_aa: CASSLPGILTEAFF; cdr3_nt: TGTGCCAGCAGCCTACCGGGGATACTAACTGAAGCTTTCTTT
j_call: TRBJ1-2; clone_size: .; d_call: .; v_call: TRBV12-3/TRBV12-4; cdr3_aa: CAKQRALGVGYTF; cdr3_nt: TGTGCCAAACAACGGGCCCTAGGTGTTGGCTACACCTTC
j_call: TRBJ1-1; clone_size: .; d_call: TRBD1; v_call: TRBV5-1; cdr3_aa: CASTGTGVNTEAFF; cdr3_nt: TGCGCCAGCACCGGTACAGGGGTGAACACTGAAGCTTTCTTT
j_call: TRBJ2-5; clone_size: .; d_call: .; v_call: TRBV27; cdr3_aa: CASSLMGKTQYF; cdr3_nt: TGTGCCAGCAGTTTAATGGGGAAGACCCAGTACTTC
j_call: TRBJ1-3; clone_size: .; d_call: .; v_call: TRBV6-5; cdr3_aa: CASRRASGNTIYF; cdr3_nt: TGTGCCAGCAGGCGGGCCTCTGGAAACACCATATATTTT
j_call: TRBJ1-1; clone_size: .; d_call: .; v_call: TRBV19; cdr3_aa: CASSKLAGVEAFF; cdr3_nt: TGTGCCAGTAGTAAATTAGCAGGGGTTGAAGCTTTCTTT
j_call: TRBJ2-3; clone_size: .; d_call: .; v_call: TRBV19; cdr3_aa: CASSITDADTQYF; cdr3_nt: TGTGCCAGTAGTATCACGGACGCAGATACGCAGTATTTT
j_call: TRBJ2-5; clone_size: .; d_call: .; v_call: TRBV6-1; cdr3_aa: CASSEWTSQETQYF; cdr3_nt: TGTGCCAGCAGTGAATGGACCAGCCAAGAGACCCAGTACTTC
j_call: TRBJ2-7; clone_size: .; d_call: TRBD1; v_call: TRBV13; cdr3_aa: CASSLGQTGRVYEQYF; cdr3_nt: TGTGCCAGCAGCTTAGGGCAGACAGGGCGCGTCTACGAGCAGTACTTC
j_call: TRBJ2-3; clone_size: few; d_call: .; v_call: TRBV12-3/TRBV12-4; cdr3_aa: CASSFGGSDTQYF; cdr3_nt: TGTGCCAGCAGTTTTGGGGGTTCAGATACGCAGTATTTT
j_call: TRBJ2-2; clone_size: .; d_call: .; v_call: TRBV29-1; cdr3_aa: CSGLGAGELFF; cdr3_nt: TGCAGCGGCTTGGGGGCCGGGGAGCTGTTTTTT
j_call: TRBJ1-6; clone_size: once; d_call: TRBD1; v_call: TRBV30; cdr3_aa: CAWSVRGQGSSPLHF; cdr3_nt: TGTGCCTGGAGTGTACGGGGACAGGGAAGCTCACCCCTCCACTTT
j_call: TRBJ2-3; clone_size: .; d_call: TRBD2; v_call: TRBV7-3; cdr3_aa: CASSLAGGSTDTQYF; cdr3_nt: TGTGCCAGCAGCCTAGCGGGGGGTAGCACAGATACGCAGTATTTT
j_call: TRBJ2-1; clone_size: .; d_call: .; v_call: TRBV6-1; cdr3_aa: CASSEAAGTRIGEQFF; cdr3_nt: TGTGCCAGCAGTGAAGCCGCCGGGACACGGATAGGTGAGCAGTTCTTC
j_call: TRBJ2-7; clone_size: .; d_call: TRBD1; v_call: TRBV7-6; cdr3_aa: CASSPQTGNHEQYF; cdr3_nt: TGTGCCAGCAGCCCCCAGACAGGGAACCACGAGCAGTACTTC
j_call: TRBJ1-3; clone_size: .; d_call: .; v_call: TRBV4-2; cdr3_aa: CASSPDWGGRNTIYF; cdr3_nt: TGTGCCAGCAGCCCAGACTGGGGGGGCAGAAACACCATATATTTT
j_call: TRBJ1-1; clone_size: .; d_call: TRBD1; v_call: TRBV15; cdr3_aa: CATSRDPGQGAAEAFF; cdr3_nt: TGTGCCACCAGCAGAGATCCCGGACAGGGGGCCGCTGAAGCTTTCTTT
j_call: TRBJ2-3; clone_size: once; d_call: TRBD1; v_call: TRBV7-9; cdr3_aa: CASSRSGTGATDTQYF; cdr3_nt: TGTGCCAGCAGCCGCAGCGGGACAGGGGCCACAGATACGCAGTATTTT
j_call: TRBJ2-7; clone_size: .; d_call: .; v_call: TRBV2; cdr3_aa: CASSDSYEQYF; cdr3_nt: TGTGCCAGCAGCGACAGTTACGAGCAGTACTTC
j_call: TRBJ1-5; clone_size: .; d_call: .; v_call: TRBV28; cdr3_aa: CASSYRQSNQPQHF; cdr3_nt: TGTGCCAGCAGTTACCGACAGAGCAATCAGCCCCAGCATTTT